This is a list of T cell receptor beta chains from one sample in a study of cytomegalovirus exposure and HLA in healthy donors. Here immunoSEQ multiplex PCR was the method, and the copy in TCRdb shows in-frame clones only, minus some. The repertoire holds approximately 210,000 clones, with about 80% as singletons. Sequenced input: PBMCs. Every receptor here comes from a man between 40 and 49 years old in good health and CMV-seropositive. Both conserved end residues are part of each CDR3. The D gene is left open where the match is weak. The size of a clone is reported for some rows only, either as once, few or many, or as a class for expanded clones.

>few|TRBV7-3|NA|12|TRBJ2-1
CASSSYGNEQFF
TGTGCCAGCAGCTCCTATGGCAATGAGCAGTTCTTC
>NA|TRBV4-2|NA|15|TRBJ2-2
CASSPRTANTGELFF
TGTGCCAGCAGCCCAAGGACAGCGAACACCGGGGAGCTGTTTTTT
>few|TRBV28|NA|16|TRBJ2-5
CASSSPKGGGLETQYF
TGTGCCAGCAGTTCTCCAAAGGGAGGGGGGCTAGAGACCCAGTACTTC
>NA|TRBV7-8|NA|18|TRBJ1-6
CASSLGQTMSSYNSPLHF
TGTGCCAGCAGCTTAGGACAGACCATGAGCTCCTATAATTCACCCCTCCACTTT
>NA|TRBV30|NA|15|TRBJ2-5
CAWSVMLGGRETQYF
TGTGCCTGGAGCGTAATGCTGGGGGGGCGGGAGACCCAGTACTTC
>NA|TRBV6-1|NA|13|TRBJ2-1
CASSEARWNEQFF
TGTGCCAGCAGTGAAGCTAGATGGAATGAGCAGTTCTTC
>few|TRBV4-1|NA|15|TRBJ2-7
CASSPTGDATYEQYF
TGCGCCAGCAGCCCTACGGGAGACGCTACCTACGAGCAGTACTTC
>NA|TRBV6-1|TRBD1|15|TRBJ1-4
CASSVTGGSNEKLFF
TGTGCCAGCAGTGTAACAGGGGGATCTAATGAAAAACTGTTTTTT
>NA|TRBV7-6|TRBD2|17|TRBJ2-1
CASSLAGTSWSGNEQFF
TGTGCCAGCAGCTTAGCGGGGACTAGCTGGTCGGGGAATGAGCAGTTCTTC
>NA|TRBV5-1|NA|16|TRBJ2-1
CASGDLPTSSYNEQFF
TGCGCCAGCGGGGACTTACCTACAAGCTCCTACAATGAGCAGTTCTTC
>NA|TRBV30|TRBD2|13|TRBJ2-7
CACKLAGGYEQYF
TGTGCCTGCAAACTAGCGGGAGGGTACGAGCAGTACTTC
>NA|TRBV7-8|NA|14|TRBJ2-7
CASSLMRVGYEQYF
TGTGCCAGCAGCTTAATGAGGGTGGGCTACGAGCAGTACTTC
>NA|TRBV2|TRBD1|16|TRBJ2-2
CASSVEGQGGTGELFF
TGTGCCAGCAGTGTTGAGGGACAGGGGGGTACCGGGGAGCTGTTTTTT
>few|TRBV28|TRBD2|16|TRBJ2-5
CASSQLAGGPLETQYF
TGTGCCAGCAGTCAACTAGCGGGAGGGCCTTTAGAGACCCAGTACTTC
>NA|TRBV9|TRBD1|16|TRBJ1-2
CASSADFQGAPWGYTF
TGTGCCAGCAGCGCTGACTTTCAGGGGGCACCCTGGGGCTACACCTTC
>NA|TRBV14|TRBD1|15|TRBJ1-4
CASSQTDRVHEKLFF
TGTGCCAGCAGCCAGACGGACAGGGTTCATGAAAAACTGTTTTTT
>NA|TRBV19|NA|14|TRBJ2-1
CASSTRDWYNEQFF
TGTGCCAGTAGTACGCGGGACTGGTACAATGAGCAGTTCTTC
>NA|TRBV6-5|NA|15|TRBJ2-7
CASSYGRGQTYEQYF
TGTGCCAGCAGTTACGGGAGGGGACAAACCTACGAGCAGTACTTC
>NA|TRBV4-1|NA|13|TRBJ2-1
CASSQIGAHEQFF
TGCGCCAGCAGCCAGATAGGGGCCCATGAGCAGTTCTTC
>once|TRBV4-2|TRBD2|18|TRBJ2-3
CASSQDLASGPSTDTQYF
TGTGCCAGCAGCCAAGATCTGGCTAGCGGGCCTAGCACAGATACGCAGTATTTT
>NA|TRBV2|NA|14|TRBJ1-4
CASNPGGANEKLFF
TGTGCCAGCAACCCCGGGGGAGCTAATGAAAAACTGTTTTTT
>NA|TRBV5-5|TRBD1|14|TRBJ1-2
CASSYPRTGLGYTF
TGTGCCAGCAGCTACCCGCGGACAGGGCTCGGCTACACCTTC
>NA|TRBV5-6|NA|16|TRBJ2-3
CASSGYRLMSTDTQYF
TGTGCCAGCAGCGGCTACAGGTTGATGAGCACAGATACGCAGTATTTT
>NA|TRBV7-9|TRBD2|16|TRBJ2-2
CSSSVSPGLNTGELFF
TGTTCCAGCAGCGTAAGCCCGGGACTAAACACCGGGGAGCTGTTTTTT
>NA|TRBV5-6|NA|16|TRBJ2-1
CASSLEWGVGDNEQFF
TGTGCCAGCAGCTTGGAGTGGGGAGTAGGAGACAATGAGCAGTTCTTC
>NA|TRBV2|NA|10|TRBJ1-1
CARRDVQAFF
TGTGCCAGGCGGGACGTGCAAGCTTTCTTT
>NA|TRBV27|NA|15|TRBJ1-3
CASSPLGAGGNTIYF
TGTGCCAGCAGTCCCCTGGGGGCTGGTGGAAACACCATATATTTT
>NA|TRBV10-2|TRBD1|14|TRBJ1-4
CASSDGDRDEKLFF
TGCGCCAGCAGTGATGGGGACAGGGATGAAAAACTGTTTTTT
>once|TRBV7-8|NA|17|TRBJ1-1
CASSLARGWGLNTEAFF
TGTGCCAGCAGCTTAGCGCGGGGTTGGGGTCTGAACACTGAAGCTTTCTTT
>NA|TRBV6-5|NA|16|TRBJ1-5
CASSYSPGGSNQPQHF
TGTGCCAGCAGTTACTCGCCGGGGGGGAGCAATCAGCCCCAGCATTTT
>NA|TRBV7-3|TRBD2|18|TRBJ2-2
CASSHPGLAAEGTGELFF
TGTGCCAGCAGCCATCCGGGACTAGCGGCCGAGGGGACCGGGGAGCTGTTTTTT
>NA|TRBV4-1|NA|16|TRBJ1-2
CASSQDRAGDDYGYTF
TGCGCCAGCAGCCAAGATCGGGCAGGGGACGACTATGGCTACACCTTC
>NA|TRBV4-1|TRBD1|16|TRBJ1-6
CASSAGTGGVYSPLHF
TGCGCCAGCAGCGCCGGGACAGGGGGCGTTTATTCACCCCTCCACTTT
>NA|TRBV7-3|NA|14|TRBJ2-4
CASSPSLGVNIQYF
TGTGCCAGCAGCCCAAGCCTCGGGGTTAACATTCAGTACTTC
>once|TRBV6-5|NA|13|TRBJ2-1
CASRSGSYNEQFF
TGTGCCAGCAGAAGCGGCTCATACAATGAGCAGTTCTTC
>NA|TRBV19|NA|13|TRBJ1-5
CAIGDYSNQPQHF
TGTGCCATCGGGGATTATAGCAATCAGCCCCAGCATTTT
>once|TRBV5-8|TRBD1|14|TRBJ1-3
CASSPQGARNTIYF
TGTGCCAGCAGCCCCCAGGGGGCACGAAACACCATATATTTT
>NA|TRBV27|NA|13|TRBJ1-5
CASSFGIGQPQHF
TGTGCCAGCAGTTTCGGTATCGGTCAGCCCCAGCATTTT
>NA|TRBV6-1|TRBD1|15|TRBJ2-3
CASSAWTGSTDTQYF
TGTGCCAGCAGCGCCTGGACAGGCAGCACAGATACGCAGTATTTT
>NA|TRBV4-1|NA|16|TRBJ2-6
CASSQDPVPGANVLTF
TGCGCCAGCAGCCAAGATCCGGTGCCTGGGGCCAACGTCCTGACTTTC
>NA|TRBV27|NA|13|TRBJ2-2
CASSLRGPGELFF
TGTGCCAGCAGTTTAAGAGGGCCCGGGGAGCTGTTTTTT
>NA|TRBV27|NA|13|TRBJ1-1
CASSLARATEAFF
TGTGCCAGCAGTTTGGCGAGGGCCACTGAAGCTTTCTTT
>few|TRBV29-1|TRBD2|14|TRBJ2-2
CSVGLALNTGELFF
TGCAGCGTTGGACTAGCGCTGAACACCGGGGAGCTGTTTTTT
>NA|TRBV10-3|NA|17|TRBJ2-3
CAISESTRDNEADTQYF
TGTGCCATCAGTGAGTCGACTCGGGATAACGAGGCAGATACGCAGTATTTT
>NA|TRBV5-1|TRBD2|15|TRBJ2-1
CASSFIAGGSNEQFF
TGCGCCAGCAGTTTCATAGCGGGAGGGTCGAATGAGCAGTTCTTC
>NA|TRBV10-2|TRBD2|15|TRBJ2-5
CASSEPRGGKETQYF
TGCGCCAGCAGTGAGCCCCGGGGGGGGAAAGAGACCCAGTACTTC
>NA|TRBV29-1|NA|13|TRBJ1-1
CSVPGRGYTEAFF
TGCAGCGTCCCAGGGCGGGGATACACTGAAGCTTTCTTT
>NA|TRBV19|TRBD1|15|TRBJ2-7
CASSTGIGGMYEQYF
TGTGCCAGTAGTACCGGGATAGGGGGCATGTACGAGCAGTACTTC
>few|TRBV5-1|TRBD2|15|TRBJ2-5
CASSPKLAIAETQYF
TGCGCCAGCAGCCCTAAACTAGCGATAGCGGAGACCCAGTACTTC
>NA|TRBV21-1|NA|15|TRBJ1-5
CASSQLHRGNQPQHF
TGTGCCAGCAGCCAATTACACAGGGGAAATCAGCCCCAGCATTTT